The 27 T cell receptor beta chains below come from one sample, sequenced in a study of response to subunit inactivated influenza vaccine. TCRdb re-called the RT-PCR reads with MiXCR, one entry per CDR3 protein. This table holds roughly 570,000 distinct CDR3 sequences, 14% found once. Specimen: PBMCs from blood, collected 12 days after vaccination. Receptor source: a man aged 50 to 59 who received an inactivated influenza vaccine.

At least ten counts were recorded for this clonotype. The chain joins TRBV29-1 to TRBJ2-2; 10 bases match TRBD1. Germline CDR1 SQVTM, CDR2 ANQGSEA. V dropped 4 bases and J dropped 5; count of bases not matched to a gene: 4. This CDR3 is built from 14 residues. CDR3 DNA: TGCAGCGTTGCCGACAGGGGGCTGACCGGGGAGCTGTTTTTT. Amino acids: CSVADRGLTGELFF.

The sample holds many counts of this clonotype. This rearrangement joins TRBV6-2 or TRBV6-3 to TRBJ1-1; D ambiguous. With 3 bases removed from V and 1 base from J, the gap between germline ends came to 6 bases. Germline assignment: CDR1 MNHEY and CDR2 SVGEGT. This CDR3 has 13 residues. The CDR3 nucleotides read TGTGCCAGCAGTTATGCGGCGAACACTGAAGCTTTCTTT. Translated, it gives CASSYAANTEAFF.

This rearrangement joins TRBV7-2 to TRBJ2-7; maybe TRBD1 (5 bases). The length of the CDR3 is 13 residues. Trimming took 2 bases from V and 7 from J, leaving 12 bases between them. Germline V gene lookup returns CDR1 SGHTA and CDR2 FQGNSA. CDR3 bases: TGTGCCAGCAGCTTATCAGGGCAGCGAGAGCAGTACTTC. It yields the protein CASSLSGQREQYF.

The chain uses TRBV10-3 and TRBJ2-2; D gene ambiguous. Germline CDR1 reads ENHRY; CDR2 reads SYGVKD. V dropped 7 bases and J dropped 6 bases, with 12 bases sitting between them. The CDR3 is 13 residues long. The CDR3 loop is CAITALPAGELFF. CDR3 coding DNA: TGTGCCATCACGGCGCTACCGGCCGGGGAGCTGTTTTTT.

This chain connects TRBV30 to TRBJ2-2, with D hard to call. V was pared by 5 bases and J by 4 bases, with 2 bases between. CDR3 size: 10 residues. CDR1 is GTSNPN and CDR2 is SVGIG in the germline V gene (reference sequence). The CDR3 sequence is CAWGTGELFF. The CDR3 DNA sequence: TGTGCCTGGGGCACCGGGGAGCTGTTTTTT.

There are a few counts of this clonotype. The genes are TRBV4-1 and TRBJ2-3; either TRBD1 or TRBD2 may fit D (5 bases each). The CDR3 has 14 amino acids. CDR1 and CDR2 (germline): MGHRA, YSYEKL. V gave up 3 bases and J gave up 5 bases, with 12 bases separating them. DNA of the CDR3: TGCGCCAGCAGCCAGATGGATGGGGGAGATACGCAGTATTTT. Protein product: CASSQMDGGDTQYF.

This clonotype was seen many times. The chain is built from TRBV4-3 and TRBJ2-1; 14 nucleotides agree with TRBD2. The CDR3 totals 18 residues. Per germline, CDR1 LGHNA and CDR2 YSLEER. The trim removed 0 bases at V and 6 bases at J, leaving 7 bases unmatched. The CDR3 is CASSQDLGLAGVFNEQFF. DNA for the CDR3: TGCGCCAGCAGCCAAGATTTGGGACTAGCGGGGGTCTTCAATGAGCAGTTCTTC.

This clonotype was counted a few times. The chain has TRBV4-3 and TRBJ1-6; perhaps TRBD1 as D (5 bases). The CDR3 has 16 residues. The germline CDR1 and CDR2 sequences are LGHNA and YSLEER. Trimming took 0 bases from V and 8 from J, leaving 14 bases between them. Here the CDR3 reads CASSQERTRIYSPLHF. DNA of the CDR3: TGCGCCAGCAGCCAAGAACGGACACGGATTTATTCACCCCTCCACTTT.

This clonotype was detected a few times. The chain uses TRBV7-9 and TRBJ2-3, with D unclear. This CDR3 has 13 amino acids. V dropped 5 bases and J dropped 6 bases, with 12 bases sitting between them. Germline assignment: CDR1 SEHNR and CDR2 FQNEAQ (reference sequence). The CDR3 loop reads CASSLEPPDTQYF. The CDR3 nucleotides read TGTGCCAGCAGCCTAGAACCCCCCGATACGCAGTATTTT. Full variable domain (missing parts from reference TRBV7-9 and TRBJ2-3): DTGVSQNPRHKITKRGQNVTFRCDPISEHNRLYWYRQTLGQGPEFLTYFQNEAQLEKSRLLSDRFSAERPKGSFSTLEIQRTEQGDSAMYLCASSLEPPDTQYFGPGTRLTVL.

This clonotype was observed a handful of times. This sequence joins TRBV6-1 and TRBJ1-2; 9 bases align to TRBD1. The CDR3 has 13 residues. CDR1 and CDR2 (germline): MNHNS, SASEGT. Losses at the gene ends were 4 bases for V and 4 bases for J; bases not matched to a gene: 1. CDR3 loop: CASSVQGAYGYTF. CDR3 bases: TGTGCCAGCAGTGTACAGGGGGCCTATGGCTACACCTTC.

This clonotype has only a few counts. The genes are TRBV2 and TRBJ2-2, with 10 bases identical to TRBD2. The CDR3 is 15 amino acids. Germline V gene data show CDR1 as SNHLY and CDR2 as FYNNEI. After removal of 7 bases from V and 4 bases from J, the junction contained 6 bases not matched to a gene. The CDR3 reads CASTWGLASTGELFF. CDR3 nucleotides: TGTGCCAGCACGTGGGGACTAGCGTCCACCGGGGAGCTGTTTTTT.

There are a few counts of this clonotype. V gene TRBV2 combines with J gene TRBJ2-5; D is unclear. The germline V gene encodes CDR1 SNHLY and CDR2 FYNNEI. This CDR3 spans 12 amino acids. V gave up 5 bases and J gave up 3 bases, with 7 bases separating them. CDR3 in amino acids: CASSWEKETQYF. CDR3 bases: TGTGCCAGCAGTTGGGAAAAAGAGACCCAGTACTTC.

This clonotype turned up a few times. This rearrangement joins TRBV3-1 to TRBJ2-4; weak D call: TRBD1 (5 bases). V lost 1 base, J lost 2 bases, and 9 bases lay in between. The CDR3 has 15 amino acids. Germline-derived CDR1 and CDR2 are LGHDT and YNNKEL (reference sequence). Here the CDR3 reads CASSQVRVSKNIQYF. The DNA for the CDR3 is TGTGCCAGCAGCCAAGTCAGGGTTTCCAAAAACATTCAGTACTTC.

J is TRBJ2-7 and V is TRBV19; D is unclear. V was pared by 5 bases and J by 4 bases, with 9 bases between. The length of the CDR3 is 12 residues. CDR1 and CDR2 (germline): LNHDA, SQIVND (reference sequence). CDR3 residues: CASSASEYEQYF. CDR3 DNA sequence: TGTGCCAGTAGTGCCTCAGAATACGAGCAGTACTTC.

The CDR3 DNA follows: TGCGCCAGCAGCCAAGACCTGGGACAGGGGGCTTACGAGCAGTACTTC. Its protein product is CASSQDLGQGAYEQYF. The V and J genes are TRBV4-3 and TRBJ2-7; 12 bases map to TRBD1. CDR1 and CDR2 from the germline V gene are LGHNA and YSLEER. The CDR3 is 16 amino acids. J was trimmed by 4 bases and V by 0 bases; bases with no gene match: 4.

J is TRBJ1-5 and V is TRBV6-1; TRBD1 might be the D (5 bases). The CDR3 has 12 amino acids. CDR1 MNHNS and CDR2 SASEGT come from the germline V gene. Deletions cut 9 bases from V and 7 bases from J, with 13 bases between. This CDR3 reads CASLQGGQPQHF. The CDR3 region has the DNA TGTGCCAGTCTTCAGGGAGGGCAGCCCCAGCATTTT.

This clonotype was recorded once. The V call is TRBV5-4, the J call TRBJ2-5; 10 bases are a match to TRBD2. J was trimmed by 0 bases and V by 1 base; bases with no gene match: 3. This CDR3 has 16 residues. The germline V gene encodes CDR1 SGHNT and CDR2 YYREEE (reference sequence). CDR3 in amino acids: CASSLTSGTNQETQYF. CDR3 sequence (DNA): TGTGCCAGCAGCTTGACTAGCGGGACAAACCAAGAGACCCAGTACTTC.

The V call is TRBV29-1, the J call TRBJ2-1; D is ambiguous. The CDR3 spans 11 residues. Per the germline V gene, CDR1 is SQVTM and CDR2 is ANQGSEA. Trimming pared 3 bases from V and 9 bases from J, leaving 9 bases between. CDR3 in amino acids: CSVESTVEQFF. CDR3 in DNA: TGCAGCGTTGAGAGTACGGTTGAGCAGTTCTTC.

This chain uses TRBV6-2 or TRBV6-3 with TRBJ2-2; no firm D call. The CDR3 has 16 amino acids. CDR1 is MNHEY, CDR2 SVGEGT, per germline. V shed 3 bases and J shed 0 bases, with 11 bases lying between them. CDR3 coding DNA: TGTGCCAGCAGTTATCGACTCAGATCGAACACCGGGGAGCTGTTTTTT. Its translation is CASSYRLRSNTGELFF.

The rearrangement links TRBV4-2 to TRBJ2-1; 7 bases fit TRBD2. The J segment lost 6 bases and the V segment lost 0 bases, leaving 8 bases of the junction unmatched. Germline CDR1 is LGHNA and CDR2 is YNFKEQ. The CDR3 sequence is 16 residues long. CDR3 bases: TGTGCCAGCAGCCAAGAGGGCGGGAGTTTCTCCAATGAGCAGTTCTTC. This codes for CASSQEGGSFSNEQFF.

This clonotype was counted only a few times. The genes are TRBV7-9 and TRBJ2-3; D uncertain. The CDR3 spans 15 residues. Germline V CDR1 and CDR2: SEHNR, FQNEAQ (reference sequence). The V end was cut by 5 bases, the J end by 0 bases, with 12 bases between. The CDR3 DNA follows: TGTGCCAGCAGCCTAAACATGCCTAGCACAGATACGCAGTATTTT. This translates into CASSLNMPSTDTQYF.

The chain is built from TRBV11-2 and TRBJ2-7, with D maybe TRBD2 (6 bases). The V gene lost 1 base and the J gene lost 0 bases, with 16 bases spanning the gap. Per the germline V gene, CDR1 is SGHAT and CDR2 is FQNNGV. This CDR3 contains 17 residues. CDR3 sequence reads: CASSLVGRGTYSYEQYF. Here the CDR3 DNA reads TGTGCCAGCAGCTTAGTTGGGCGCGGGACCTACTCCTACGAGCAGTACTTC.

The CDR3 here is CASRVDRINNEQFF. The DNA of the CDR3 is TGTGCCAGCAGGGTGGACAGGATCAACAATGAGCAGTTCTTC. The chain uses TRBV27 and TRBJ2-1, with 7 bases identical to TRBD1. The CDR3 contains 14 residues. Germline CDR1 is MNHEY and CDR2 is SMNVEV (reference sequence). V dropped 6 bases and J dropped 5; count of bases not matched to a gene: 7.

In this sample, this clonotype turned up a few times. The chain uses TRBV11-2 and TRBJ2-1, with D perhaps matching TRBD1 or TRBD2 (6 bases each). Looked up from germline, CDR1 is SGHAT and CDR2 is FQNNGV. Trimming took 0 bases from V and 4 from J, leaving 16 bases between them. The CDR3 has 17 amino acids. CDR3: CASSLDPVGGLYNEQFF. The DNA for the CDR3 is TGTGCCAGCAGCTTAGATCCCGTCGGGGGCTTGTACAATGAGCAGTTCTTC.

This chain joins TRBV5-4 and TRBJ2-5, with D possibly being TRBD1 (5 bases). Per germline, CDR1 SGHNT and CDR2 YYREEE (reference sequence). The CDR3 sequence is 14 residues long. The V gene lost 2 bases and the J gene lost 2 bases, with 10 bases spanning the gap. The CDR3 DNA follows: TGTGCCAGCAGCTTTGGGGCAGCACAAGAGACCCAGTACTTC. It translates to CASSFGAAQETQYF.

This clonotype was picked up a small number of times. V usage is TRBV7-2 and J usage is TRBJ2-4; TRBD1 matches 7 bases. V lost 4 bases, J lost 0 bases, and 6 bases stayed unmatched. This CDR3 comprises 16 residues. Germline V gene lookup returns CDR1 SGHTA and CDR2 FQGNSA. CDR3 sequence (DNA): TGTGCCAGCAGCTCGGGACAGACCTTAGCCAAAAACATTCAGTACTTC. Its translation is CASSSGQTLAKNIQYF.

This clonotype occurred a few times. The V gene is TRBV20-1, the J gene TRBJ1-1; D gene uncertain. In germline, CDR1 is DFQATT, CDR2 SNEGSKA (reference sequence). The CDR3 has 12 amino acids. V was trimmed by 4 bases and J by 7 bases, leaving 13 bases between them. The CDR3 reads CSATRPAREAFF. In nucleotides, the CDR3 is TGCAGTGCTACCCGACCCGCGCGTGAAGCTTTCTTT.